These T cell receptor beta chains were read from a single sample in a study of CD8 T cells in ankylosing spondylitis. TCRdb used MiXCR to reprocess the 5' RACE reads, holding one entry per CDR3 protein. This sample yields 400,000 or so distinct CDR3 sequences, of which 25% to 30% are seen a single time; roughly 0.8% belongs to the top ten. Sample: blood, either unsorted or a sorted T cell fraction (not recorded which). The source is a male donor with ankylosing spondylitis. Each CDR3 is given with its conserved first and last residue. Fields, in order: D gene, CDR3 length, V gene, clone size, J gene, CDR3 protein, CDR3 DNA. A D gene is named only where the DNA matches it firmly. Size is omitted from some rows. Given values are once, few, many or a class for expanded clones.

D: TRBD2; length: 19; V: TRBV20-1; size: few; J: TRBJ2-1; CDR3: CSARDWLAVNGPSYNEQFF; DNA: TGCAGTGCTAGAGATTGGCTAGCGGTAAATGGGCCCTCCTACAATGAGCAGTTCTTC
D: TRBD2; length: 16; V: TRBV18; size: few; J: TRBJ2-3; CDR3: CASSPLRAGETDTQYF; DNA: TGTGCCAGCTCACCACTCCGAGCGGGAGAAACAGATACGCAGTATTTT
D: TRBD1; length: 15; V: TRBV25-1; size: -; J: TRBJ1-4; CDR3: CASSLGTGGFEKLFF; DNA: TGTGCCAGCAGTCTAGGGACAGGGGGCTTTGAAAAACTGTTTTTT
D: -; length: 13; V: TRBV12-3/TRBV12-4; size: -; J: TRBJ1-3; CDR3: CASSSDPVGSIYF; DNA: TGTGCCAGCAGTAGCGACCCAGTCGGGTCCATATATTTT
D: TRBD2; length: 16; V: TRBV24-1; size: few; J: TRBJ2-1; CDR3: CATSDSGSNLKNEQFF; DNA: TGTGCCACCAGTGATAGCGGGAGTAATTTGAAGAATGAGCAGTTCTTC
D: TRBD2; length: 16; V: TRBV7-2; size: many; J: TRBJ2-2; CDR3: CASSSGTSGRNGELFF; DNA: TGTGCCAGCAGCTCAGGAACTAGCGGGCGTAACGGGGAGCTGTTTTTT
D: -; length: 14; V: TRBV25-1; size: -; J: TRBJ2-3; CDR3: CASSVSSSGGTQYF; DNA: TGTGCCAGCAGTGTTTCCAGCAGCGGCGGTACGCAGTATTTT
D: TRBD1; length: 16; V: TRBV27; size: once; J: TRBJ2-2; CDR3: CASRTRQGAGTGELFF; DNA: TGTGCCAGCAGAACACGACAGGGGGCCGGCACCGGGGAGCTGTTTTTT
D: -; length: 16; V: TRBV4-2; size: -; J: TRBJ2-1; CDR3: CASSQDQAAAYNEQFF; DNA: TGTGCCAGCAGCCAAGATCAAGCGGCCGCCTACAATGAGCAGTTCTTC
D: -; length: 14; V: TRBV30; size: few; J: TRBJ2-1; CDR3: CAWSVLLGAGEQFF; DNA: TGTGCCTGGAGTGTATTATTGGGGGCGGGTGAGCAGTTCTTC
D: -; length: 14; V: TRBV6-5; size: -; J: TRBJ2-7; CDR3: CASSYGEGGREQYF; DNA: TGTGCCAGCAGTTACGGGGAGGGGGGACGCGAGCAGTACTTC
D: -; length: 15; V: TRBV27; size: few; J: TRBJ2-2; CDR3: CASTQRGGDTGELFF; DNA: TGTGCCAGCACCCAGAGAGGGGGGGATACCGGGGAGCTGTTTTTT
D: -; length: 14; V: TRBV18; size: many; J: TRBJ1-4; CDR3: CASSQTVTNEKLFF; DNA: TGTGCCAGCTCGCAGACAGTTACTAATGAAAAACTGTTTTTT
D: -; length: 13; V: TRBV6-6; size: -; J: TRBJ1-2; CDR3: CASSPGPTSGYTF; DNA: TGTGCCAGCAGCCCGGGGCCGACGTCTGGCTACACCTTC
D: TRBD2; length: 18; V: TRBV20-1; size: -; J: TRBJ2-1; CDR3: CSAVIAGGRFSSYNEQFF; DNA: TGCAGTGCGGTAATAGCGGGAGGACGATTTAGCTCCTACAATGAGCAGTTCTTC
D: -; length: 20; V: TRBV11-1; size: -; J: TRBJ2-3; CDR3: CASSGRIRGRGLASTDTQYF; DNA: TGTGCCAGCAGCGGACGAATACGGGGACGAGGGCTTGCCAGCACAGATACGCAGTATTTT
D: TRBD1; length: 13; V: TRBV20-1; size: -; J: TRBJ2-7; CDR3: CSAQGTASYEQYF; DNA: TGCAGTGCTCAAGGGACAGCGAGCTACGAGCAGTACTTC
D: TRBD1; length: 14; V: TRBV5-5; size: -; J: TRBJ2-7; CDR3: CASSRDRALPTQYF; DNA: TGTGCCAGCAGCAGGGACAGGGCTCTCCCCACGCAGTACTTC
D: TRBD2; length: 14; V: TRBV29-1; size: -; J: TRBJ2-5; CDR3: CSVELGLAGETQYF; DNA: TGCAGCGTTGAACTCGGCCTAGCGGGGGAGACCCAGTACTTC
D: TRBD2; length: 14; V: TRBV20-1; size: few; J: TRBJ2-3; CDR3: CSASLAASTDTQYF; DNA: TGCAGTGCCTCACTAGCGGCTAGCACAGATACGCAGTATTTT
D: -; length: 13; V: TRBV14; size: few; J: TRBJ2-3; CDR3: CASSEITGTPQYF; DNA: TGTGCCAGCAGCGAAATTACCGGGACTCCGCAGTATTTT
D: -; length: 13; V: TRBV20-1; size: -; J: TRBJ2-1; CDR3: CSARASAYNEQFF; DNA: TGCAGTGCTAGGGCTTCAGCCTACAATGAGCAGTTCTTC
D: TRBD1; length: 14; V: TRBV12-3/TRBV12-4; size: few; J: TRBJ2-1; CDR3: CASTSGSGGNEQFF; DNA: TGTGCCAGCACGTCGGGATCAGGGGGCAATGAGCAGTTCTTC
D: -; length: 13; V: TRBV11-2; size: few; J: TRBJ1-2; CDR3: CASSPTDNYGYTF; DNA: TGTGCCAGCAGCCCTACAGATAACTATGGCTACACCTTC
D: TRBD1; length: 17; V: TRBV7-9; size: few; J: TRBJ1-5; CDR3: CASSLGPGTGSNQPQHF; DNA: TGTGCCAGCAGCTTAGGCCCCGGGACAGGGAGCAATCAGCCCCAGCATTTT
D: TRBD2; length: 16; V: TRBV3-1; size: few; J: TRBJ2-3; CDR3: CASSQGTSGSGDTQYF; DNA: TGTGCCAGCAGCCAAGGGACTAGCGGGAGTGGGGATACGCAGTATTTT
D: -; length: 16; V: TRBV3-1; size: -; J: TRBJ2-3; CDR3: CASSLKGRVSTDTQYF; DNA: TGTGCCAGCAGCCTCAAGGGAAGGGTCAGCACAGATACGCAGTATTTT
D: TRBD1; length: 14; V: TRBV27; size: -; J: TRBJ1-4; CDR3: CASSRDRTFEKLFF; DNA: TGTGCCAGCAGCCGGGACAGGACTTTCGAAAAACTGTTTTTT
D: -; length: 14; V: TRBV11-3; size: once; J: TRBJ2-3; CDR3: CASDLGAAGDTQYF; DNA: TGTGCCAGCGACCTTGGGGCTGCGGGAGATACGCAGTATTTT
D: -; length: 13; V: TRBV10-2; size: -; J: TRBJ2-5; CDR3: CASSATRLETQYF; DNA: TGCGCCAGCAGTGCGACGCGGTTGGAGACCCAGTACTTC
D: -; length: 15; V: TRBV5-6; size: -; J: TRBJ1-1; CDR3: CASSLAPTEDTEAFF; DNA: TGTGCCAGCAGCTTGGCCCCAACCGAGGACACTGAAGCTTTCTTT
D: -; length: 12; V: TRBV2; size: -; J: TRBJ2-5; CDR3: CASEQGGETQYF; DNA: TGTGCCAGCGAACAGGGAGGCGAGACCCAGTACTTC
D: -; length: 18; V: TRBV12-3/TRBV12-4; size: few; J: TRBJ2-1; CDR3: CASRVGPPLAGSDNEQFF; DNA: TGTGCCAGCAGGGTCGGACCACCACTCGCCGGGAGCGACAATGAGCAGTTCTTC
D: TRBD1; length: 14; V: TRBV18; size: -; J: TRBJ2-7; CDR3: CASSPPGRGYEQYF; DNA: TGTGCCAGCTCACCACCGGGCAGGGGGTACGAGCAGTACTTC
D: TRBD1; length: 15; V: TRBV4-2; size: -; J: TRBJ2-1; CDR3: CASSQAGGQGVEQFF; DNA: TGTGCCAGCAGCCAAGCAGGGGGACAGGGCGTTGAGCAGTTCTTC
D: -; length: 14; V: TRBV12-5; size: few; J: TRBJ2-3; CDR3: CASGLVGEADTQYF; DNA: TGTGCTAGTGGTTTGGTAGGCGAAGCAGATACGCAGTATTTT
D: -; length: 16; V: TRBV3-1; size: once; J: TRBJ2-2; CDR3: CASSQAALGNTGELFF; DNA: TGTGCCAGCAGCCAAGCCGCACTCGGGAACACCGGGGAGCTGTTTTTT
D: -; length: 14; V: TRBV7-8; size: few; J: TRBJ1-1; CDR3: CASSRTDTNTEAFF; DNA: TGTGCCAGCAGCCGGACAGACACGAACACTGAAGCTTTCTTT
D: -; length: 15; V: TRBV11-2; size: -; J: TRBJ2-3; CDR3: CASSLDGARADTQYF; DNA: TGTGCCAGCAGCTTAGACGGGGCTAGAGCGGATACGCAGTATTTT
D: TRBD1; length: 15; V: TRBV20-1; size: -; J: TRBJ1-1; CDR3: CSARDFGTGGTEAFF; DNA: TGCAGTGCTAGAGATTTCGGGACAGGGGGCACTGAAGCTTTCTTT
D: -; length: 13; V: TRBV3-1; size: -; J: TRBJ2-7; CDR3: CASSHGGGYEQYF; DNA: TGTGCCAGCAGCCATGGAGGAGGATACGAGCAGTACTTC
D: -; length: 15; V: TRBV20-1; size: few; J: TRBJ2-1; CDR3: CSARQGLHKNNEQFF; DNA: TGCAGTGCTAGGCAGGGCCTTCACAAAAACAATGAGCAGTTCTTC
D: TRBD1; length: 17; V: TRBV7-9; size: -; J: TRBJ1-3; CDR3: CASSSMALGGLGNTIYF; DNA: TGTGCCAGCAGCTCCATGGCCCTAGGGGGCCTTGGAAACACCATATATTTT
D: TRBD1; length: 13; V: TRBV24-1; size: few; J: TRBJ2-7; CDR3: CATTRDRDHEQYF; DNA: TGTGCCACCACTCGGGACAGGGATCACGAGCAGTACTTC
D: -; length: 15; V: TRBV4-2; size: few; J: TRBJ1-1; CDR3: CASSLKDTGGTEAFF; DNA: TGTGCCAGCAGCCTTAAGGATACCGGGGGGACTGAAGCTTTCTTT
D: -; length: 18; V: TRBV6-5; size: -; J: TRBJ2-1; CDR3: CASSYSQTADSSYNEQFF; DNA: TGTGCCAGCAGTTACTCCCAAACAGCGGACAGCTCCTACAATGAGCAGTTCTTC
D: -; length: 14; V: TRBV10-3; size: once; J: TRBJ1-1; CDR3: CAIRKGTSNTEAFF; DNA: TGTGCCATCAGAAAAGGAACCTCGAACACTGAAGCTTTCTTT
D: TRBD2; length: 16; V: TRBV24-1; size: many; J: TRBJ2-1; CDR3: CATSDLSGRSDNEQFF; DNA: TGTGCCACCAGTGATCTTAGCGGGAGGTCTGACAATGAGCAGTTCTTC
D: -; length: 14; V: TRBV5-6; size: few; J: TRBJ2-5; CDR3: CASSSPRGWETQYF; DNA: TGTGCCAGCAGCTCCCCCCGGGGTTGGGAGACCCAGTACTTC
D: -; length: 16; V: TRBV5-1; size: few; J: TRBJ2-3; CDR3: CASSLESGQSTDTQYF; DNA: TGCGCCAGCAGCTTGGAGAGCGGGCAGAGCACAGATACGCAGTATTTT
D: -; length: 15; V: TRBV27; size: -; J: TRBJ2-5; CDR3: CASSRDPRFQETQYF; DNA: TGTGCCAGCAGTCGGGACCCAAGGTTTCAAGAGACCCAGTACTTC
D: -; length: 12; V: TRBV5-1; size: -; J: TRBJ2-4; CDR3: CASSEGGSQQYF; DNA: TGCGCCAGCTCTGAGGGGGGTTCCCAGCAGTACTTC
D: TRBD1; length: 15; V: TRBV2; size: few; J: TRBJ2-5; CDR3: CASSLRTGVEETQYF; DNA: TGTGCCAGCAGTCTTCGGACAGGGGTGGAGGAGACCCAGTACTTC
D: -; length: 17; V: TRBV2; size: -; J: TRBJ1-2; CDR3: CASSLQGGLLANYGYTF; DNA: TGTGCCAGCAGTCTCCAAGGGGGACTTTTAGCTAACTATGGCTACACCTTC
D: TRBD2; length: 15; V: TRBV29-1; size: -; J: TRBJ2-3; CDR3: CSVPTTSGMTDTQYF; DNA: TGCAGCGTTCCCACTACTAGCGGGATGACAGATACGCAGTATTTT
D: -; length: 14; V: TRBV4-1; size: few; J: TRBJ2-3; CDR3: CASSLQRITDTQYF; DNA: TGCGCCAGCAGCCTACAGCGGATCACAGATACGCAGTATTTT
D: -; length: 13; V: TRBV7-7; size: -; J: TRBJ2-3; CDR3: CASSLWITDTQYF; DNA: TGTGCCAGCAGCCTTTGGATCACAGATACGCAGTATTTT
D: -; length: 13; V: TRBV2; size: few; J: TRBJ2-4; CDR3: CASRKEPRDIQYF; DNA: TGTGCCAGCCGTAAGGAGCCGCGGGACATTCAGTACTTC
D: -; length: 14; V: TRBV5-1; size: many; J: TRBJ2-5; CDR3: CASSKDLGGETQYF; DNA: TGCGCCAGCAGCAAGGACCTCGGGGGAGAGACCCAGTACTTC